One and the same sample provided the 11 T cell receptor beta chains below, sequenced in a study of blood T cell repertoires in COVID-19. Using immunoSEQ multiplex PCR, the repertoire was profiled, and TCRdb retains in-frame clones only, with some absent. The sample shows about 84,000 clones, around 83% of them seen only once. Material: peripheral blood. These receptor sequences come from a man aged 80 or over with active or convalescent COVID-19.

V is TRBV6-2 or TRBV6-3 and J is TRBJ1-2; TRBD1 agrees at 7 bases. Germline trimming cut 5 bases from V and 4 bases from J; bases unmatched to any gene: 13. Per the germline V gene, CDR1 is MNHEY and CDR2 is SVGEGT. This CDR3 region has 16 residues. The CDR3 bases are TGTGCCAGCAGTCCGACCCGGGACAGAGCCCTCTATGGCTACACCTTC. Translating it yields CASSPTRDRALYGYTF.

This clone was observed a handful of times. The rearrangement links TRBV2 to TRBJ1-4; 7 bases are a match to TRBD1. The germline V gene encodes CDR1 SNHLY and CDR2 FYNNEI. CDR3 size: 13 residues. Trimming took 4 bases from V and 8 from J; bases not matched to a gene: 4. CDR3 sequence (DNA): TGTGCCAGCAGTGGGACAGGAGGGGAAAAACTGTTTTTT. Its protein product is CASSGTGGEKLFF.

The V call is TRBV7-9, the J call TRBJ1-1, with TRBD1 matching 10 bases. The CDR3 is 16 amino acids. CDR1 and CDR2 from the germline V gene are SEHNR and FQNEAQ (reference sequence). J was trimmed by 3 bases and V by 3 bases; bases with no gene match: 7. CDR3 loop: CASSFRPGTGDTEAFF. CDR3 coding DNA: TGTGCCAGCAGCTTCCGTCCTGGGACAGGGGACACTGAAGCTTTCTTT.

The chain employs TRBV5-4 and TRBJ2-1, with D possibly matching TRBD2 (5 bases). The length of the CDR3 is 17 residues. V was clipped by 2 bases and J by 0 bases, with 15 bases between them. Germline CDR1 SGHNT, CDR2 YYREEE (reference sequence). The CDR3 sequence is CASSFSSGRSSYNEQFF. CDR3 sequence (DNA): TGTGCCAGCAGCTTCTCAAGCGGCCGAAGCTCCTACAATGAGCAGTTCTTC.

CDR3 sequence reads: CASSRMTGPNYGYTF. CDR3 coding DNA: TGTGCCAGCAGCCGCATGACAGGGCCGAACTATGGCTACACCTTC. V usage is TRBV14 and J usage is TRBJ1-2, with 7 bases identical to TRBD1. The CDR3 is made up of 15 amino acids. With V trimmed by 4 bases and J by 2 bases, 7 bases remained unmatched. The germline V gene has CDR1 SGHDN and CDR2 FVKESK.

The J gene is TRBJ1-2, the V gene TRBV2; D is ambiguous. V was trimmed by 4 bases and J by 8 bases, leaving 11 bases between them. From germline, CDR1 is SNHLY and CDR2 FYNNEI. The CDR3 covers 12 residues. The CDR3 spells CASSAGKGGYTF. DNA of the CDR3: TGTGCCAGCAGTGCAGGCAAAGGAGGCTACACCTTC.

V is TRBV6-4 and J is TRBJ2-2; 9 bases are shared with TRBD1. CDR3 length equals 14 residues. V shed 6 bases and J 4 bases; nucleotides not matched to a gene: 3. Germline V gives CDR1 MRHNA, CDR2 SNTAGT. The chain's CDR3 is CASRPTGGTGELFF. CDR3 DNA sequence: TGTGCCAGCAGACCGACAGGGGGCACCGGGGAGCTGTTTTTT.

This clone has only one observation. This chain connects TRBV11-2 to TRBJ1-2, with 7 bases that match TRBD1. The CDR3 covers 15 residues. J was trimmed by 0 bases and V by 5 bases; bases with no gene match: 6. CDR1 is SGHAT and CDR2 is FQNNGV in the germline V gene. The CDR3 loop is CASSPDRLANYGYTF. For the CDR3, the DNA is TGTGCCAGCAGCCCGGACAGGCTAGCTAACTATGGCTACACCTTC.

The chain uses TRBV19 and TRBJ1-6; D not resolved. Trimming pared 0 bases from V and 7 bases from J, leaving 13 bases between. The CDR3 consists of 16 residues. Per germline, CDR1 LNHDA and CDR2 SQIVND (reference sequence). CDR3 sequence: CASSIDLDIMNSPLHF. CDR3 DNA: TGTGCCAGTAGTATAGATCTTGACATAATGAATTCACCCCTCCACTTT.

The V gene is TRBV30, the J gene TRBJ1-2; D call uncertain. The CDR3 loop spans 14 amino acids. The germline V gene encodes CDR1 GTSNPN and CDR2 SVGIG (reference sequence). Between the trimmed V and J ends, which lost 5 bases and 8 bases, there was a span of 21 bases. The chain's CDR3 is CAWGPAGGVSGYTF. In DNA, the CDR3 is TGTGCCTGGGGGCCCGCAGGTGGCGTGTCGGGCTACACCTTC. Based on the CDR3 plus reference TRBV30 and TRBJ1-2, the full variable domain is SQTIHQWPATLVQPVGSPLSLECTVEGTSNPNLYWYRQAAGRGLQLLFYSVGIGQISSEVPQNLSASRPQDRQFILSSKKLLLSDSGFYLCAWGPAGGVSGYTFGSGTRLTVV.

This chain connects TRBV9 to TRBJ1-1; D unresolved. Trimming removed 4 bases at V and 4 bases at J, with 17 bases between. The germline gives CDR1 SGDLS, CDR2 YYNGEE. This CDR3 region has 15 residues. Here the CDR3 reads CASSPLRPGITEAFF. CDR3 nucleotide sequence: TGTGCCAGCAGCCCTCTTAGGCCAGGAATCACTGAAGCTTTCTTT.